The clone carrying this TCR beta chain was seen only a few times. Its cognate antigen is unknown. Germline trimming cut 1 base from V and 0 bases from J; bases unmatched to any gene: 1. Germline-derived CDR1 and CDR2 are MNHEY and SVGAGI. The CDR3 is 16 residues long. The sample comes from a study of T-cell memory formation after mild COVID-19. Study-wide findings and caveats: Cross-reactive memory appears to have joined, as suggested by some responding clones showing up in pre-infection memory.

TCRdb reanalysed the 5' RACE reads using MiXCR and keeps one entry per CDR3 protein. The profile shows 500,000 to 550,000 distinct CDR3 sequences, approximately 20% of them singletons. The V gene is TRBV6-5, the J gene TRBJ2-7; TRBD2 agrees at 12 bases. The sequenced sample consisted of PBMCs or a T cell subset sorted from them (not recorded which). This sequence was found in an adult woman who had mild COVID-19 (a few samples of this study predate the infection). Cell type and time point are not known. The CDR3 is CASSYWTSGNSYEQYF. The CDR3 nucleotides are TGTGCCAGCAGTTACTGGACTAGCGGGAACTCCTACGAGCAGTACTTC.